These T cell receptor beta chains were read from a single sample in a study of cytomegalovirus exposure and HLA in healthy donors. Libraries were prepared by immunoSEQ multiplex PCR; TCRdb keeps only in-frame clonotypes and omits some of them. The table has 150,000 to 200,000 clones, 86% seen once. Sequencing input: PBMCs. Source of these receptors: a woman under 30 in good health and CMV-seronegative. The CDR3 runs from the conserved cysteine through the conserved F or W. A D gene is named only where the DNA matches it firmly. Rows give clone size only sometimes, using once, few, many, or a class for an expanded clone.

J gene	V gene	D gene	clone size	CDR3 DNA	CDR3 protein
TRBJ2-7	TRBV7-9	NA	NA	TGTGCCAGCAGCCCGAAGGAGGTCAGCTCCTACGAGCAGTACTTC	CASSPKEVSSYEQYF
TRBJ2-7	TRBV9	TRBD2	NA	TGTGCCAGCAGCGCCGAGGGCGATAGCGGGGGACTCGGACTCTACGAGCAGTACTTC	CASSAEGDSGGLGLYEQYF
TRBJ2-7	TRBV5-5	TRBD1	once	TGTGCCAGCAGCTTGGGGGACAGGGACCCCCACGAGCAGTACTTC	CASSLGDRDPHEQYF
TRBJ2-2	TRBV7-2	NA	NA	TGTGCCAGCAGCTTTGTCGGGAGCACCGGGGAGCTGTTTTTT	CASSFVGSTGELFF
TRBJ2-7	TRBV19	NA	NA	TGTGCCAGTAGTATAGAAGACAGCTCCTACGAGCAGTACTTC	CASSIEDSSYEQYF
TRBJ2-1	TRBV9	NA	NA	TGTGCCAGCAGCGTAGGGGGGGATGCGGGCTCCTACAATGAGCAGTTCTTC	CASSVGGDAGSYNEQFF
TRBJ2-3	TRBV5-4	NA	once	TGTGCCAGCGGCGGTGGGGGCTTGAATACGCAGTATTTT	CASGGGGLNTQYF
TRBJ1-2	TRBV14	TRBD1	NA	TGTGCCAGCAGCTCGACAGGGGACTATGGCTACACCTTC	CASSSTGDYGYTF
TRBJ2-5	TRBV6-5	TRBD2	NA	TGTGCCAGCAGTGGCTCGGCGGGGGTGTGGGAGACCCAGTACTTC	CASSGSAGVWETQYF
TRBJ2-5	TRBV6-6	NA	NA	TGTGCCATCTCTCCCTCCGGGGTTAGGGAGACCCAGTACTTC	CAISPSGVRETQYF
TRBJ1-1	TRBV14	NA	NA	TGTGCCAGCAGCCCCCGGACAGTTCTCTCTATAGGAAGCACTGAAGCTTTCTTT	CASSPRTVLSIGSTEAFF
TRBJ2-1	TRBV7-6	NA	NA	TGTGCCAGCAGCGGGTCCTTTGGTGGGGGGAATGAGCAGTTCTTC	CASSGSFGGGNEQFF
TRBJ1-2	TRBV27	TRBD1	NA	TGTGCCAGCAGTTTAGGACAGGGGGCTGTCTATGGCTACACCTTC	CASSLGQGAVYGYTF
TRBJ2-7	TRBV10-1	TRBD2	once	TGCGCCAGCAGTCCTGGGACTAGCGGAAACTACGAGCAGTACTTC	CASSPGTSGNYEQYF
TRBJ2-7	TRBV15	TRBD1	NA	TGTGCCACCAGCAGAGACAGGGGGACGTACGAGCAGTACTTC	CATSRDRGTYEQYF
TRBJ1-5	TRBV11-2	NA	NA	TGTGCCAGCAGCCGCGCAGACGGGAGCAATCAGCCCCAGCATTTT	CASSRADGSNQPQHF
TRBJ2-7	TRBV10-3	TRBD2	NA	TGTGCCATCAGCCGGACTAGCGAGTCCTACGAGCAGTACTTC	CAISRTSESYEQYF
TRBJ1-2	TRBV2	NA	few	TGTGCCAGCAGGCTGACAGTTCTTGGCTATGGCTACACCTTC	CASRLTVLGYGYTF
TRBJ1-1	TRBV29-1	NA	NA	TGCAGCGTTCAGAGGATCGTGAACACTGAAGCTTTCTTT	CSVQRIVNTEAFF
TRBJ1-2	TRBV6-1	NA	NA	TGTGCCGTTTTTAGCCTACGCAACTATGGCTACACCTTC	CAVFSLRNYGYTF
TRBJ1-5	TRBV15	NA	NA	TGTGCCACCAGCAGAGACAGGGCGAATCAGCCCCAGCATTTT	CATSRDRANQPQHF
TRBJ2-7	TRBV29-1	TRBD1	NA	TGCAGCGTAGGTACAGGGGAACCCTACGAGCAGTACTTC	CSVGTGEPYEQYF
TRBJ1-5	TRBV7-9	NA	NA	TGTGCCAGCAGCTTAAGCGGCCGGACCAATCAGCCCCAGCATTTT	CASSLSGRTNQPQHF
TRBJ1-2	TRBV29-1	NA	once	TGCAGCGAAAAACAGGGCCTCTATGGCTACACCTTC	CSEKQGLYGYTF
TRBJ2-7	TRBV4-2	TRBD2	NA	TGTGCCAGCAGCCAAGCCATGGCTAGCGGGGGGTACGAGCAGTACTTC	CASSQAMASGGYEQYF
TRBJ2-7	TRBV27	TRBD1	once	TGTGCCAGCAGCCGACAGGGGCCTAACGAGCAGTACTTC	CASSRQGPNEQYF
TRBJ2-6	TRBV19	NA	NA	TGTGCCAGTAGTGCGCAGGGTGCCTCCGGGGCCAACGTCCTGACTTTC	CASSAQGASGANVLTF
TRBJ2-1	TRBV11-2	TRBD2	NA	TGTGCCAGCAGCTCCCCAAGACTAGCGGGTTACAATGAGCAGTTCTTC	CASSSPRLAGYNEQFF
TRBJ2-1	TRBV7-9	NA	NA	TGTGCCAGCAACCCAGGGAGGTCGGAGTGGTTGAATGAGCAGTTCTTC	CASNPGRSEWLNEQFF
TRBJ2-3	TRBV13	NA	NA	TGTGCCAGCACCTTCGCCTTCCGCGTCCTCTTCCCCACAGATACGCAGTATTTT	CASTFAFRVLFPTDTQYF
TRBJ2-3	TRBV6-5	TRBD2	NA	TGTGCCAGCAGTTCACCGGGACTAGCCAAAGATACGCAGTATTTT	CASSSPGLAKDTQYF
TRBJ1-1	TRBV19	TRBD1	NA	TGTGCCAGTAGTAGTGCGACAGGGGGGACTGAAGCTTTCTTT	CASSSATGGTEAFF
TRBJ1-1	TRBV30	NA	NA	TGTGCCTGGAGTGTAGGGGGCACTGAAGCTTTCTTT	CAWSVGGTEAFF
TRBJ2-1	TRBV6-5	NA	NA	TGTGCCAGCAGTCAACTCGACGCCTACAGGGATGAGCAGTTCTTC	CASSQLDAYRDEQFF
TRBJ2-2	TRBV7-8	TRBD1	NA	TGTGCCGATTCGGATGACAGGGGAAGGACCGGGGAGCTGTTTTTT	CADSDDRGRTGELFF
TRBJ1-2	TRBV2	TRBD1	few	TGTGCCAGCAGGTTCTCTAGGACAGGCACATACACCTTC	CASRFSRTGTYTF
TRBJ1-1	TRBV6-4	NA	NA	TGTGCCAGCAGTGACGGCATGAACACTGAAGCTTTCTTT	CASSDGMNTEAFF
TRBJ1-2	TRBV19	TRBD1	NA	TGTGCCAGTAATGGGGACAGGCCCACCGCTAACTATGGCTACACCTTC	CASNGDRPTANYGYTF
TRBJ2-3	TRBV12-5	TRBD1	once	TGTGCTAGTGGTTTGGGGGACAGGGGCACAGATACGCAGTATTTT	CASGLGDRGTDTQYF
TRBJ2-1	TRBV30	TRBD2	NA	TGTGCCTGGAGTGACGGGACTAGCGGAAGGGAGCAGTTCTTC	CAWSDGTSGREQFF
TRBJ1-5	TRBV6-1	TRBD1	NA	TGTGCCAGCAGTGAACCCAGCCGCGGAGGGGGCAGGTGGAATCAGCCCCAGCATTTT	CASSEPSRGGGRWNQPQHF
TRBJ2-3	TRBV29-1	NA	once	TGCAGCGTGGCTGGAGGGCTTAGCACAGATACGCAGTATTTT	CSVAGGLSTDTQYF
TRBJ1-1	TRBV27	NA	NA	TGTGCCAGCACCACCAGCCCAGGGGTAACTGAAGCTTTCTTT	CASTTSPGVTEAFF
TRBJ1-2	TRBV4-3	NA	NA	TGCGCCAGCAGCCAAGAACACTCAGGGGTAGGAGGCTACACCTTC	CASSQEHSGVGGYTF
TRBJ1-1	TRBV6-1	NA	NA	TGTGCCAGCGCGGACAGAGAGAACACTGAAGCTTTCTTT	CASADRENTEAFF
TRBJ2-3	TRBV27	TRBD2	NA	TGTGCCAGCACCAGTTTAGGGGAGGGGCCTACGCAGTATTTT	CASTSLGEGPTQYF
TRBJ1-1	TRBV28	NA	NA	TGTGCCACGGACAGTGTGAACACTGAAGCTTTCTTT	CATDSVNTEAFF
TRBJ1-2	TRBV7-3	NA	NA	TGTGCCAGCAGCTTACGCCCAGAGGCAAGCTATGGCTACACCTTC	CASSLRPEASYGYTF
TRBJ1-4	TRBV7-9	TRBD1	once	TGTGCCAGCTCTAGACAGGGACCAACTAATGAAAAACTGTTTTTT	CASSRQGPTNEKLFF
TRBJ1-2	TRBV11-2	TRBD1	NA	TGTGCCAGCAGCTATGAGCCGGGACAGATCTATGGCTACACCTTC	CASSYEPGQIYGYTF
TRBJ1-1	TRBV7-6	NA	NA	TGTGCCAGCAGCTATGGGCCCCGAGCTTTCTTT	CASSYGPRAFF
TRBJ1-1	TRBV7-2	TRBD1	NA	TGTGCCAGCAGCCAGGGGGCGCGGGACACTGAAGCTTTCTTT	CASSQGARDTEAFF
TRBJ2-5	TRBV29-1	TRBD1	NA	TGCAGCGGCGAAGGGACAGGGAAGAAACAAGAGACCCAGTACTTC	CSGEGTGKKQETQYF
TRBJ2-6	TRBV19	TRBD1	NA	TGTGCCAGTAGCTGGGACAGAATCTCTGGGGCCAACGTCCTGACTTTC	CASSWDRISGANVLTF
TRBJ1-2	TRBV6-5	TRBD1	NA	TGTGCCAGCCGGGACAGTAGTAACTATGGCTACACCTTC	CASRDSSNYGYTF
TRBJ1-6	TRBV5-4	NA	NA	TGTGCCAGCAGCTTGATGTTGATACCGTCTCGGGGGAGCAATTCACCCCTCCACTTT	CASSLMLIPSRGSNSPLHF
TRBJ1-2	TRBV9	NA	NA	TGTGCCAGCAGCGTAGGACAGTTTAACTATGGCTACACCTTC	CASSVGQFNYGYTF
TRBJ2-5	TRBV27	NA	NA	TGTGCCAGCAGTTTATACTCAGGGGAAGAGACCCAGTACTTC	CASSLYSGEETQYF
TRBJ1-3	TRBV4-1	NA	NA	TGCGCCAGCAGCCAAGAGGGCCCTGGAAACACCATATATTTT	CASSQEGPGNTIYF
TRBJ2-1	TRBV6-1	NA	NA	TGTGCCAGCAGCTCCGTCTGGGGGCCGTACAATGAGCAGTTCTTC	CASSSVWGPYNEQFF